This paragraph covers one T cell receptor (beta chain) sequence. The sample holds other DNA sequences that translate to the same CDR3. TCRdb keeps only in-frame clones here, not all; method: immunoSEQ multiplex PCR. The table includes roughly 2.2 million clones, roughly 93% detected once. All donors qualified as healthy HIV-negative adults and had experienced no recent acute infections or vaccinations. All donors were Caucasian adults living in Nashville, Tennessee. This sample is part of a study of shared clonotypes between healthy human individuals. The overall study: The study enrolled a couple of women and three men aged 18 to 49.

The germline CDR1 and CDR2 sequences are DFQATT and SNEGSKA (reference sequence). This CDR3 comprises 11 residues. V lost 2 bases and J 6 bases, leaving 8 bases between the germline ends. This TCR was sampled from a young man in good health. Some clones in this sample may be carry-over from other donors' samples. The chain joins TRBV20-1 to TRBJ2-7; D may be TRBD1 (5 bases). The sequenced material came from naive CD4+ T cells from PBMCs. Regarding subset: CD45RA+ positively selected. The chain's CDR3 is CSARQGGEQYF. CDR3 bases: TGCAGTGCTAGACAGGGCGGCGAGCAGTACTTC.